The sequence of this TCR beta chain was determined in a study of cytomegalovirus exposure and HLA in healthy donors (dated by TCRdb to about 2017). Broadly, across the study: In an earlier analysis of around 540 of the donors, 276 Gb of sequence data and some 100 million unique TCR beta sequences from 180 million or so T cells were reported. Typing coverage varied by locus: roughly 620-630 donors for A, B, C, DRB1 and DQB1; roughly 520 for DQA1; 606 for DPA1; around 450 for DPB1. An earlier analysis of more than 450 of the donors used high-throughput TCR beta sequencing to judge whether each TCR beta V gene segment behaved as functional or pseudogenic. A later analysis re-examined previously published TCR beta repertoires from about 670 donors and added high-resolution HLA genotyping to investigate patterns of TCR occurrence. Among some 400 genotyped donors of the cohort, an average of about 240,000 unique TCR beta nucleotide sequences was sequenced per donor, of which about 19% were non-productive. The study was designed to test whether signatures of past pathogen exposure could be identified by cataloging public T cell receptors. About 280 gigabases of sequencing data and approximately 92 million unique TCR sequences made up an early release that covered 500 to 700 HLA-typed donors. In the later analysis, no new phenotypic data were used to find candidate immune exposures; instead, reliance was placed on TCR beta sequences and their occurrence across donors. To predict cytomegalovirus infection status, the study brought together high-throughput TCR immunosequencing, statistical association of individual TCRs with disease status, and machine learning. Class I and class II HLA loci were covered by the typing at four-digit resolution. Of the roughly 400 genotyped donors, 65% to 90% fell in the genetic ancestry cluster associated with self-reported Caucasian donors. Four to six DR-DQ haplotypes were handled as single units for association and clustering, since linkage in the cohort was strong. Every discovery cohort repertoire had been produced on one sequencing platform. A separate validation cohort of roughly 130 different subjects was used in addition to the 666-subject first cohort. The study used immunosequencing to profile the T cell repertoires of approximately 650 subjects and linked those repertoires to cytomegalovirus serostatus. A later genetic analysis took genome-wide SNP genotypes for about 55% of the 666 donors and used that subset as a discovery cohort. Donor age, sex, ethnicity and CMV serostatus were compiled together with the repertoire data.

Summary of the overall study and its limitations: According to a later genetic analysis, donors in an Asian-associated ancestry cluster had fewer N-insertions in productive TCRs than the roughly 700-donor mean. Only TCR beta chains were sequenced in this cohort, and the absence of alpha or paired-chain data limited detectable features. It was suggested by the authors that the approach could potentially be generalized to other disease states and immunological phenotypes. Broadly in line with IMGT annotations, most TCR beta V segments showed up in productive rearrangements about 87% or about 30% of the time in an earlier analysis of under 700 of the donors. Presence/absence analyses assumed roughly uniform sequencing depth across donors, an assumption that may not hold. Most CMV-associated TCR beta chains appeared to be HLA-restricted in a later analysis, and the HLA associations seemed to be driven largely by CMV exposure. In vitro tests confirmed that a few of the cytomegalovirus-associated TCR beta chains recognize cytomegalovirus antigens. Because counts were too low, more than 15 rarely observed V segments, including chromosome 9 orphons, were excluded from the earlier analysis of 587 of the donors. Immune exposure information for the cohort was limited to CMV serostatus. The classifier was reported to diagnose cytomegalovirus status with high specificity and sensitivity in both the original cohort and the validation cohort. The sequencing pipeline was judged likely to have produced a cluster of highly shared sequence variants as a technical artifact. The study listed 170 or so TCR beta chains as associated with cytomegalovirus. A later analysis associated about 17,000 TCR beta sequences with specific HLA alleles at a false discovery rate of 0.05. A further reported finding was that TCR beta sequences accurately predicted the HLA-A and HLA-B alleles for most subjects in the first cohort. In a later analysis, TCR association rates were found to vary across HLA loci, with the most associated TCRs seen for DRB1 alleles and the fewest for HLA-C alleles. In a later analysis, HLA-associated TCR beta chains were found to be more clonally expanded and to have lower generation probabilities than equally common non-associated chains. In a later analysis, several top co-occurrence clusters were reported to appear linked to parvovirus B19, influenza, CMV and Epstein-Barr virus. Linkage disequilibrium might explain the correlated functional status among segregating V segments, but an unknown experimental factor could not be excluded. When HLA alleles, especially DR and DQ, strongly co-occurred, attributing TCR associations to individual alleles was difficult. Most TCR sequences were seen in very few donors, while some public TCRs were found in many individuals. V-gene and J-gene trimming of TCR beta chains was associated with a missense DCLRE1C variant in a later genetic analysis, and the association was replicated in an independent cohort. Some IMGT-functional V segments, including TRBV6-2 and TRBV6-3, could not be told apart with the 87-base-pair reads, so those segments were excluded. Because HLA typing was missing for some donors at each locus, association tests included only the typed subset.

Receptor amplification or capture employed the immunoSEQ multiplex PCR assay. For the multiplex PCR, a mixture combining 60 forward primers for TCR Vbeta segments and 13 reverse primers for TCR Jbeta segments was used. The CDR3 region of rearranged TCR beta genes was amplified from genomic DNA by a multiplex PCR assay. On the Illumina HiSeq System, the amplified TCR beta libraries were sequenced as 87-base-pair reads. The authors' pipeline ran thus. A later analysis tallied approximately 87 million unique TCR beta chains across the 600 to 700 repertoires, and around 12 million of those chains were shared by two or more donors. Raw reads were error-corrected and collapsed into unique sequences by a nearest-neighbor algorithm in which closely related sequences were merged to remove PCR and sequencing errors. CDR3 sequences were aligned to IMGT reference sequences to assign V, D and J gene segments. Each retained sequence needed at least a six-nucleotide match to both a V gene segment and a J gene segment. A rearrangement was called productive if the CDR3 had no stop codons and remained in frame with V and J, and every other rearrangement was called non-productive. Following IMGT convention, CDR3 was defined as the stretch from the second conserved V-encoded cysteine to the conserved J-encoded phenylalanine. The earlier analysis of some 580 of the donors excluded any sequence lacking an unambiguous match to a single V gene segment. An earlier analysis of 500 to 700 of the donors classified V segments as functional when productive rearrangements were above 56.7% and as segregating when the standard deviation between donors was above 5%. A statistical classification framework was built to diagnose cytomegalovirus status from the catalog of TCR beta chain sequences. V and J gene assignment, in a later analysis, came from comparing TCR nucleotide sequences with IMGT/GENE-DB human TR gene sequences. In a later analysis, CDR3 sequences and most-parsimonious VDJ recombination scenarios were assigned using the TCRdist pipeline. In a later analysis, each TCR beta chain was defined by its CDR3 amino acid sequence together with its V-gene family, and reads lacking a unique V-gene family were excluded. In a later analysis, a few hundred highly shared, low-generation-probability nucleotide sequences were removed to address suspected cross-contamination and a sequencing artifact. For each public chain, a later analysis derived a clonal expansion index from normalized ranks of inferred template counts within each repertoire. In a later analysis, generation probabilities were computed using a VDJ recombination model fitted to out-of-frame rearrangements, and the results were checked against IGoR. A later analysis scored TCR-TCR, TCR-HLA and TCR-CMV co-occurrence with hypergeometric tests, applying a repertoire-size bias correction to TCR pairs. To estimate false discovery rates, a later analysis permuted the HLA or CMV assignments 20 times. In a later analysis, co-occurring TCRs were grouped using DBSCAN, and TCRdist sequence similarity was added for clustering within HLA-allele-positive subsets. Co-occurrence clustering excluded repertoires with fewer than 30,000 or more than 120,000 public chains, plus five with anomalous nucleotide sharing. TCRdb took this table from immuneACCESS and kept in-frame rearrangements with V and J called. Such tables lack part of the clones; where checked against another copy, unresolved V genes explain under half of the gap, and the rest is unexplained. The V and J calls and clone size are taken from that table; D and trimming were inferred from the DNA. The sample has roughly 170,000 clones on record, 75% to 90% of them singletons. The ten most abundant clones make up about 7% of the sample.

This clone appeared once. Its antigen remains undetermined. Base qualities are not recorded, but no much larger clone differs from it by a single base. The cohort comprised around 690 healthy bone marrow donors. At the time of sampling, all cohort members were nominally healthy, though unrecorded immune exposures were likely present. The donor was CMV seropositive and belonged to the group of 250 to 300 seropositive cohort members. A peripheral blood sample was collected from each donor, and TCR beta sequencing was performed on peripheral blood mononuclear cells. The Qiagen DNeasy Blood Extraction Kit was used to extract genomic DNA from the blood cell samples. Relative to germline, V is 5 bases shorter and J is 5 bases shorter, with 24 bases between their ends. The CDR3 contains 17 residues, cysteine and phenylalanine counted. Only CDR3 DNA is held: 51 bases, read in frame from base 1. CDR1 SGHTA and CDR2 FQGNSA are derived from the germline V gene.

Here the chain combines TRBV7-2 and TRBJ2-5; the D gene is unclear. The sample comprised PBMCs. The receptor's source is a man in his thirties or forties in good health and CMV-seropositive. The DNA sequence is TGTGCCAGCAGCCTCCCGGGTCCAAGAAATCAATGGGAGACCCAGTACTTC. Its amino acids are CASSLPGPRNQWETQYF.